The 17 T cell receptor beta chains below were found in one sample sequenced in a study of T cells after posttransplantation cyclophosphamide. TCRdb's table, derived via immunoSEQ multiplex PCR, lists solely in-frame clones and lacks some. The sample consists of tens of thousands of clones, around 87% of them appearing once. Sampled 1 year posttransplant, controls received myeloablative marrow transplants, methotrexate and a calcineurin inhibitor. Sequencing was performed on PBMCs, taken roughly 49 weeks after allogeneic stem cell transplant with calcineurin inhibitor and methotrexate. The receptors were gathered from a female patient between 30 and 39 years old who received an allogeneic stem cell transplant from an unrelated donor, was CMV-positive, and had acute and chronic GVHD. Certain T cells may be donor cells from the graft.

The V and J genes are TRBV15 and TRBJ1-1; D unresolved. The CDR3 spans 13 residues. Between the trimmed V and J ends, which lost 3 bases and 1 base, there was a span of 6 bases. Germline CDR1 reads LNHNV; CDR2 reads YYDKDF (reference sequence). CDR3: CATSSRRNTEAFF. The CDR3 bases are TGTGCCACCAGCAGTAGGAGGAACACTGAAGCTTTCTTT.

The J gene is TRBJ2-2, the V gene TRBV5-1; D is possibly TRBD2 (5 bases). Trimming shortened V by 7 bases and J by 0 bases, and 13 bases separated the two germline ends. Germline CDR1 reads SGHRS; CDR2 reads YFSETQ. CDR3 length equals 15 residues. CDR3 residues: CASGLSGTNTGELFF. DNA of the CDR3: TGCGCCAGCGGGCTCAGCGGAACGAACACCGGGGAGCTGTTTTTT.

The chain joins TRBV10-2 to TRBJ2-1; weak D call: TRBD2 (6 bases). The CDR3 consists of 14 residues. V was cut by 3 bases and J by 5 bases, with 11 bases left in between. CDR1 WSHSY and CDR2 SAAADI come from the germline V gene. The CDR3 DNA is TGCGCCAGCAGTGAATCTGGGGGGAACAATGAGCAGTTCTTC. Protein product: CASSESGGNNEQFF.

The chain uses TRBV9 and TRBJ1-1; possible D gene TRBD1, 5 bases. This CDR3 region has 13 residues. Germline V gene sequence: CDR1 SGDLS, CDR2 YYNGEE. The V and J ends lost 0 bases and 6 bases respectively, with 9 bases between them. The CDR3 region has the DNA TGTGCCAGCAGCGTAGTCAGGGCGGCTGAAGCTTTCTTT. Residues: CASSVVRAAEAFF. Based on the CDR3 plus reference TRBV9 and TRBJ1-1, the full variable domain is DSGVTQTPKHLITATGQRVTLRCSPRSGDLSVYWYQQSLDQGLQFLIQYYNGEERAKGNILERFSAQQFPDLHSELNLSSLELGDSALYFCASSVVRAAEAFFGQGTRLTVV.

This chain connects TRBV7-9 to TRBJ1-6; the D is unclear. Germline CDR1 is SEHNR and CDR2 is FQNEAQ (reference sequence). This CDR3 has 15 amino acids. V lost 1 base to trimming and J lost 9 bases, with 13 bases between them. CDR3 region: CASSLDLGGGSPLHF. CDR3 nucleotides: TGTGCCAGCAGCTTAGACTTGGGAGGAGGTTCACCCCTCCACTTT.

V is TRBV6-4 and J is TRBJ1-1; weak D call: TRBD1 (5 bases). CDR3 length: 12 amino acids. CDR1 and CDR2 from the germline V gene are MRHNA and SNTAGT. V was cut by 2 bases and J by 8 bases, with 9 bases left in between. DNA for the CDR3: TGTGCCAGCAGTGACGGAACAGGCGAAGCTTTCTTT. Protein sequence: CASSDGTGEAFF.

CDR3 loop: CASSLGLAGYNEQFF. The CDR3 DNA sequence: TGTGCCAGCAGCTTGGGACTAGCGGGTTACAATGAGCAGTTCTTC. This chain connects TRBV5-6 to TRBJ2-1; TRBD2 matches 10 bases. CDR1 is SGHDT, CDR2 YYEEEE, per germline. After removal of 0 bases from V and 4 bases from J, the junction contained 1 base not matched to a gene. The CDR3 is 15 amino acids.

CDR3 coding DNA: TGTGCCAGCAGCGCCCGGGGTAGCGGGAGTGCGAACACCGGGGAGCTGTTTTTT. Translated, it gives CASSARGSGSANTGELFF. This chain links TRBV9 with TRBJ2-2; TRBD2 aligns across 9 bases. Germline V gives CDR1 SGDLS, CDR2 YYNGEE. There are 18 residues in the CDR3. The junction had 9 bases not matched to a gene; V was cut back by 3 bases and J by 0 bases.

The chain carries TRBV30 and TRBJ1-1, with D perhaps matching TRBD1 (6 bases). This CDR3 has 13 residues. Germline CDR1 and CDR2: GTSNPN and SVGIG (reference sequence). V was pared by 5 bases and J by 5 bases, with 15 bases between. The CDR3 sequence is CAWFPGHDTEAFF. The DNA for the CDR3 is TGTGCCTGGTTTCCGGGACATGATACTGAAGCTTTCTTT.

The CDR3, as DNA: TGCGCCAGCAGCTTGGAGGCAGGGAATAATCAGCCCCAGCATTTT. Translation: CASSLEAGNNQPQHF. This sequence joins TRBV5-1 and TRBJ1-5; a weak D match, TRBD1 (5 bases). The V gene lost 0 bases and the J gene lost 4 bases, with 11 bases spanning the gap. Germline CDR1 and CDR2: SGHRS and YFSETQ. This CDR3 contains 15 residues.

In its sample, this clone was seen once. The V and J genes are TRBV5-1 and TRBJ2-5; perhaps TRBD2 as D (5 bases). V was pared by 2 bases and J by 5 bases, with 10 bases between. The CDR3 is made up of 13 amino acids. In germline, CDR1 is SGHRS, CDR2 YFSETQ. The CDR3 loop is CASSFEGEETQYF. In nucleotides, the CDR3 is TGCGCCAGCAGCTTTGAGGGAGAGGAGACCCAGTACTTC.

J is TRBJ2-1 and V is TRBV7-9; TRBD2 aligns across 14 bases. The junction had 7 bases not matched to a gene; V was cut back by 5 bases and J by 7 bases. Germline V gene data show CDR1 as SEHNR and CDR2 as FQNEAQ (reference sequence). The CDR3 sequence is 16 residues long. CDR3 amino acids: CASSAPGLAGVNEQFF. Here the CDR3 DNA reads TGTGCCAGCAGCGCCCCGGGACTAGCGGGAGTTAATGAGCAGTTCTTC.

The CDR3 DNA follows: TGTGCCAGCAGTTACACCAGACAGGGTCACGAAAAACTGTTTTTT. The encoded protein is CASSYTRQGHEKLFF. The chain uses TRBV27 and TRBJ1-4, with 7 bases matching TRBD1. The CDR3 runs 15 residues. Germline CDR1 MNHEY, CDR2 SMNVEV (reference sequence). V dropped 4 bases and J dropped 8; count of bases not matched to a gene: 10. The entire variable domain, with the rest obtained from reference TRBV27 and TRBJ1-4, is as follows: EAQVTQNPRYLITVTGKKLTVTCSQNMNHEYMSWYRQDPGLGLRQIYYSMNVEVTDKGDVPEGYKVSRKEKRNFPLILESPSPNQTSLYFCASSYTRQGHEKLFFGSGTQLSVL.

CDR3 loop: CASHRAAVANSPLHF. CDR3 DNA: TGTGCCTCCCACAGGGCCGCAGTGGCTAATTCACCCCTCCACTTT. The chain has TRBV30 and TRBJ1-6, with D possibly being TRBD1 (6 bases). The germline V and J ends were trimmed by 7 bases and 6 bases, with 19 bases remaining between them. CDR1 is GTSNPN, CDR2 SVGIG, per germline (reference sequence). CDR3 size: 15 residues.

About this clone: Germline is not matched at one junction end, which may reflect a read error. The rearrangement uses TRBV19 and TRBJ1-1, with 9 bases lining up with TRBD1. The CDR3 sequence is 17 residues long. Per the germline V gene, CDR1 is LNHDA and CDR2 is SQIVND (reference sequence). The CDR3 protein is CASGISGGQGPYTEAFF. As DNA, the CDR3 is TGTGCCAGTGGTATCAGTGGGGGACAGGGCCCGTACACTGAAGCTTTCTTT.

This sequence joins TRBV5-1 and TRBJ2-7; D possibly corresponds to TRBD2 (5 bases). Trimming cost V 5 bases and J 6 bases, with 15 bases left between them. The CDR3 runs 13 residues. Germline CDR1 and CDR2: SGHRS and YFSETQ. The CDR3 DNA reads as TGCGCCAGCAGAACGGCAGTTGGGAGCGAGCAGTACTTC. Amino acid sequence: CASRTAVGSEQYF.

The DNA for the CDR3 is TGTGCCAGCAGTGAAACGCGGGAGGGCGAGCAGTACTTC. The encoded protein is CASSETREGEQYF. V and J are TRBV6-1 and TRBJ2-5; 9 nucleotides line up with TRBD2. The J call is uncertain, as TRBJ2-7 better fits the DNA end. Germline CDR1 is MNHNS and CDR2 is SASEGT. This CDR3 has 13 residues.